Following are 18 T cell receptor beta chains from one sample sequenced in a study of blood T cell repertoires in COVID-19. Clones were sequenced by immunoSEQ multiplex PCR, and TCRdb holds only the in-frame ones, with some missing. The sample contains about 150,000 clones, approximately 90% of which appear only once. What was sequenced was peripheral blood. Receptors were obtained from a young man with COVID-19, enrolled during active disease.

The chain has TRBV4-2 and TRBJ2-3, with TRBD2 as a possible D gene (5 bases). Germline lookup yields CDR1 LGHNA and CDR2 YNFKEQ. This CDR3 has 16 residues. Trimming cost V 6 bases and J 0 bases, with 16 bases left between them. The CDR3 sequence: CASSYISGLSTDTQYF. The CDR3 nucleotides read TGTGCCAGCAGTTACATAAGCGGACTTAGCACAGATACGCAGTATTTT.

The chain links TRBV7-8 to TRBJ1-2; 9 bases are a match to TRBD1. V shed 4 bases, J shed 4 bases, and the junction held 13 bases outside the gene matches. Germline V gives CDR1 SGHVS, CDR2 FQNEAQ. This CDR3 has 17 residues. The CDR3 region is CASSSKPGQGTLYGYTF. Written as DNA, the CDR3 is TGTGCCAGCAGCTCAAAACCGGGACAGGGTACTCTCTATGGCTACACCTTC.

The V call is TRBV28, the J call TRBJ2-7; 7 bases line up with TRBD1. Germline CDR1 MDHEN, CDR2 SYDVKM. This CDR3 has 17 residues. The V and J ends lost 6 bases and 0 bases, in that order; junction bases with no gene match: 14. Here the CDR3 reads CASSYLPGQSSSYEQYF. The CDR3 coding sequence is TGTGCCAGCAGCTATCTGCCGGGACAGTCGAGCTCCTACGAGCAGTACTTC. The full variable domain, rest sourced from reference TRBV28 and TRBJ2-7, is DVKVTQSSRYLVKRTGEKVFLECVQDMDHENMFWYRQDPGLGLRLIYFSYDVKMKEKGDIPEGYSVSREKKERFSLILESASTNQTSMYLCASSYLPGQSSSYEQYFGPGTRLTVT.

This chain connects TRBV6-2 or TRBV6-3 to TRBJ2-7; TRBD2 aligns across 8 bases. The J segment lost 3 bases and the V segment lost 4 bases, leaving 14 bases of the junction unmatched. Per germline, CDR1 MNHEY and CDR2 SVGEGT. The CDR3 has 17 residues. CDR3 DNA sequence: TGTGCCAGCAGTTTTCGGAGGCCGGGACTAGTTGGCTACGAGCAGTACTTC. It specifies CASSFRRPGLVGYEQYF.

The gene calls are TRBV9 and TRBJ2-5; 8 bases map to TRBD2. Unmatched junction bases numbered 1, after V lost 3 bases and J lost 3 bases. Germline CDR1 reads SGDLS; CDR2 reads YYNGEE. The CDR3 spans 13 residues. The CDR3: CASSAGLEETQYF. The CDR3 DNA is TGTGCCAGCAGCGCGGGACTAGAAGAGACCCAGTACTTC.

V gene TRBV28 combines with J gene TRBJ1-2; 9 nucleotides match TRBD1. This CDR3 is 13 amino acids long. Germline CDR1 is MDHEN and CDR2 is SYDVKM. The trim removed 7 bases at V and 8 bases at J, leaving 8 bases unmatched. CDR3 amino acids: CASNPPTGGGYTF. CDR3 DNA: TGTGCCAGCAACCCACCGACAGGGGGAGGCTACACCTTC.

The sample holds a few counts of this clone. The chain has TRBV7-2 and TRBJ1-2, with TRBD1 matching over 10 bases. CDR3 length: 15 residues. V lost 1 base and J lost 5; bases outside the gene matches: 4. Germline V lookup: CDR1 SGHTA, CDR2 FQGNSA. The CDR3: CASSLGGTGEYGYTF. CDR3 DNA: TGTGCCAGCAGCTTAGGGGGGACAGGGGAGTATGGCTACACCTTC. The entire variable domain, with the rest obtained from reference TRBV7-2 and TRBJ1-2, is as follows: GAGVSQSPSNKVTEKGKDVELRCDPISGHTALYWYRQSLGQGLEFLIYFQGNSAPDKSGLPSDRFSAERTGGSVSTLTIQRTQQEDSAVYLCASSLGGTGEYGYTFGSGTRLTVV.

The gene calls are TRBV14 and TRBJ1-1; 9 nucleotides align to TRBD1. The CDR3 covers 13 residues. With V trimmed by 2 bases and J by 10 bases, 5 bases remained unmatched. Germline V gene lookup returns CDR1 SGHDN and CDR2 FVKESK. CDR3 amino acids: CASSQRLTGGAFF. The CDR3 bases are TGTGCCAGCAGCCAAAGGTTGACAGGGGGAGCTTTCTTT.

The chain recombines TRBV7-3 with TRBJ1-2, with 8 bases aligning to TRBD1. The germline CDR1 and CDR2 sequences are SGHTA and FQGTGA. The CDR3 spans 14 residues. The V segment lost 3 bases and the J segment 4 bases; nucleotides outside the gene matches: 4. In DNA, the CDR3 is TGTGCCAGCAGCTTCACCGACAGGGGCTATGGCTACACCTTC. It is translated as CASSFTDRGYGYTF.

The rearrangement uses TRBV5-1 and TRBJ2-3, with 12 positions matching TRBD2. Germline trimming cut 3 bases from V and 8 bases from J; bases unmatched to any gene: 7. The CDR3 totals 15 residues. The germline V gene has CDR1 SGHRS and CDR2 YFSETQ. The CDR3 reads CASSSSSGRGITQYF. The DNA for the CDR3 is TGCGCCAGCAGCTCCTCTAGCGGGAGGGGGATTACGCAGTATTTT.

The rearrangement uses TRBV18 and TRBJ2-3; 8 bases match TRBD1. The V and J ends lost 4 bases and 1 base, in that order; junction bases with no gene match: 4. Germline loops: CDR1 KGHSH, CDR2 LQKENI. CDR3 length: 15 residues. This CDR3 reads CASSLQTGGTDTQYF. The DNA of the CDR3 is TGTGCCAGCTCACTGCAGACAGGGGGCACAGATACGCAGTATTTT.

The rearrangement uses TRBV4-3 and TRBJ2-3; 7 nucleotides line up with TRBD2. Trimming took 5 bases from V and 2 from J; bases not matched to a gene: 16. The CDR3 covers 18 residues. In germline, CDR1 is LGHNA, CDR2 YSLEER. The CDR3 DNA reads TGCGCCAGCAGCGAGGTCCCTACCCTGGCGGGGGACACAGATACGCAGTATTTT. Its translation is CASSEVPTLAGDTDTQYF.

The chain employs TRBV10-3 and TRBJ1-4; D is unclear. The germline V and J ends were trimmed by 3 bases and 6 bases, with 8 bases remaining between them. CDR3 length: 13 amino acids. Germline V gives CDR1 ENHRY, CDR2 SYGVKD. In nucleotides, the CDR3 is TGTGCCATCAGTGATTCAAGAGATGAAAAACTGTTTTTT. Translated, it gives CAISDSRDEKLFF.

This chain connects TRBV27 to TRBJ2-5, with D unclear. The CDR3 extends over 12 amino acids. The V gene's germline CDR1 is MNHEY and CDR2 SMNVEV (reference sequence). The ends were cut back, 5 bases at V and 5 bases at J, with 9 bases in the middle. The CDR3 region is CASSPFGETQYF. The DNA of the CDR3 is TGTGCCAGCAGTCCCTTCGGGGAGACCCAGTACTTC.

This clone was found once. The V gene is TRBV6-5, the J gene TRBJ1-3; D not resolved. The CDR3 has 12 residues. The germline CDR1 and CDR2 sequences are MNHEY and SVGAGI. V was trimmed by 6 bases and J by 9 bases, leaving 12 bases between them. The CDR3 is CASSPGGSTIYF. CDR3 DNA sequence: TGTGCCAGCAGCCCCGGCGGGAGCACCATATATTTT.

V gene TRBV6-6 combines with J gene TRBJ2-3, with a weak D call TRBD2 (6 bases). V was trimmed by 6 bases and J by 12 bases, leaving 19 bases between them. The germline CDR1 and CDR2 sequences are MNHNY and SVGAGI (reference sequence). This CDR3 has 13 amino acids. The CDR3 DNA is TGTGCCAGCAGGGCTGGGACTTCCCTTTCTCAGTATTTT. Residues: CASRAGTSLSQYF.

The CDR3 here is CASSFDRVPYEQYF. The CDR3 bases are TGCGCCAGCAGCTTCGACAGGGTACCCTACGAGCAGTACTTC. The V gene is TRBV5-1, the J gene TRBJ2-7; 7 bases line up with TRBD1. CDR1 and CDR2 (germline): SGHRS, YFSETQ. Trimming took 2 bases from V and 2 from J; bases not matched to a gene: 4. There are 14 residues in the CDR3.

CDR3 nucleotides: TGTGCCAGCAGCGTAGTAGCAGGGGGCTGGGGTGAGACCCAGTACTTC. Encoded protein: CASSVVAGGWGETQYF. The chain is built from TRBV9 and TRBJ2-5; 8 bases line up with TRBD1. Trimming took 0 bases from V and 5 from J; bases not matched to a gene: 9. Germline CDR1 SGDLS, CDR2 YYNGEE. This CDR3 is 16 amino acids long.